This T cell receptor beta chain emerged from a study of OX40 agonist ivuxolimab in advanced cancers. Study-wide points: Some nonresponders also had low normalized T-cell clonal expansion.

With regard to this clone: The antigen is unknown.

Profiled with immunoSEQ multiplex PCR; TCRdb holds only in-frame clones, not every one. The data contain about 43,000 clones, 75% to 90% of them seen just once; the ten biggest clones take up under 15%. This CDR3 has 15 residues. After removal of 5 bases from V and 4 bases from J, the junction contained 11 bases not matched to a gene. Germline loops: CDR1 LNHDA, CDR2 SQIVND (reference sequence). Sequenced here: CD4+ or CD8+ T cells sorted from blood, sampled in a trial of the OX40 agonist ivuxolimab. This chain uses TRBV19 with TRBJ2-7, with 7 bases lining up with TRBD2. The clonotype originates from an adult with an advanced solid tumor such as melanoma, head and neck, liver or kidney cancer. As DNA, the CDR3 is TGTGCCAGTAGTGCCTCTAGCGGTGCGGGTTACGAGCAGTACTTC. Protein: CASSASSGAGYEQYF.